This T cell receptor (beta chain) was recorded in a study of OX40 agonist ivuxolimab in advanced cancers. About the study: The group had a mean age of about 60 years, ranged from roughly 23 to 85, and was 75% to 85% male.

Germline loops: CDR1 MNHNS, CDR2 SASEGT. The V and J ends lost 7 bases and 6 bases, in that order; junction bases with no gene match: 9. CDR3 length: 14 residues. Clones were read by immunoSEQ multiplex PCR, and TCRdb kept only the in-frame ones, dropping some. The sample shows roughly 65,000 clones, roughly 80% of them seen only once. The study's findings and limits: Circulating CD4+ and CD8+ T cells showed clonal expansion by week 6 at 0.1 to 3.0 mg/kg. The investigators did not determine what antigen specificity the expanded peripheral T cells had.

Comment on this clone: The antigen is not known.

The receptor comes from an adult with an advanced solid tumor such as melanoma, head and neck, liver or kidney cancer. This sample comprised CD4+ or CD8+ T cells sorted from blood, obtained in a trial of the OX40 agonist ivuxolimab. The genes are TRBV6-1 and TRBJ2-1; 7 bases are a match to TRBD2. The CDR3 DNA reads TGTGCCAGCACCCTCAGCCGGGGGGTCAATGAGCAGTTCTTC. It yields the protein CASTLSRGVNEQFF.